The 15 T cell receptor beta chains in this list originate from one sample, sequenced in a study of radiation and T cells in renal cell carcinoma. This sample's time point: baseline pretreatment blood. Noted treatment: 15 Gy SBRT to primary tumor, nephrectomy 4 weeks later. Clones were read by immunoSEQ multiplex PCR, and TCRdb kept only the in-frame ones, dropping some. The sample yields some 22,000 clones, roughly three quarters seen once. The starting material was blood, obtained from a patient whose treatment included radiotherapy and nephrectomy. Receptor source: a man in his 60s with renal cell carcinoma.

The rearrangement uses TRBV30 and TRBJ2-7; TRBD1 is a possible D gene (6 bases). V gave up 1 base and J gave up 4 bases, with 14 bases separating them. The CDR3 runs to 14 residues. Looked up from germline, CDR1 is GTSNPN and CDR2 is SVGIG (reference sequence). The CDR3 here is CAWSGGGKVYEQYF. The CDR3 region has the DNA TGTGCCTGGAGTGGAGGGGGTAAGGTTTACGAGCAGTACTTC.

This clone showed up just once. The chain employs TRBV5-6 and TRBJ2-7, with D maybe TRBD1 (5 bases). Trimming removed 4 bases from V and 2 bases from J, with 10 bases in between. The CDR3 is 13 amino acids. Germline CDR1 SGHDT, CDR2 YYEEEE. The CDR3 loop is CASSPTATYEQYF. The CDR3 nucleotides read TGTGCCAGCAGCCCGACAGCTACCTACGAGCAGTACTTC.

The chain employs TRBV5-1 and TRBJ2-3; no clear D gene. Germline CDR1 reads SGHRS; CDR2 reads YFSETQ. CDR3 size: 13 residues. V lost 4 bases and J 2 bases, leaving 8 bases between the germline ends. Here the CDR3 DNA reads TGCGCCAGCAGCCCCTACAACACAGATACGCAGTATTTT. This encodes CASSPYNTDTQYF.

This clone was counted a few times. The chain combines TRBV9 with TRBJ2-7, with D possibly being TRBD2 (6 bases). V was trimmed by 0 bases and J by 5 bases, leaving 12 bases between them. The germline V gene encodes CDR1 SGDLS and CDR2 YYNGEE. The CDR3 length is 14 residues. The CDR3 DNA is TGTGCCAGCAGCGTAGTCGGGAGTGAGGACGAGCAGTACTTC. This translates into CASSVVGSEDEQYF.

The chain uses TRBV5-1 and TRBJ2-7; no definite D call. V was cut by 4 bases and J by 2 bases, with 13 bases left in between. CDR1 and CDR2 from the germline V gene are SGHRS and YFSETQ. The CDR3 length is 14 residues. The chain's CDR3 is CASSEDGLPYEQYF. Here the CDR3 DNA reads TGCGCCAGCAGCGAGGACGGTTTGCCCTACGAGCAGTACTTC.

The chain is built from TRBV6-1 and TRBJ1-1; D is uncertain. The CDR3 has 13 amino acids. With 4 bases removed from V and 4 bases from J, the gap between germline ends came to 10 bases. Germline lookup yields CDR1 MNHNS and CDR2 SASEGT. The CDR3 protein is CASSVQASTEAFF. CDR3 DNA: TGTGCCAGCAGTGTCCAGGCCAGCACTGAAGCTTTCTTT.

The V and J genes are TRBV5-4 and TRBJ2-3; no reliable D call. V lost 2 bases and J 0 bases, leaving 4 bases between the germline ends. The germline V gene encodes CDR1 SGHNT and CDR2 YYREEE (reference sequence). CDR3 length equals 13 residues. CDR3: CASSFRSTDTQYF. As DNA, the CDR3 is TGTGCCAGCAGCTTTAGAAGCACAGATACGCAGTATTTT.

J is TRBJ1-3 and V is TRBV11-2; D not certain. V lost 5 bases, J lost 4 bases, and 12 bases lay in between. Germline CDR1 reads SGHAT; CDR2 reads FQNNGV. The CDR3 sequence is 14 residues long. CDR3 loop: CASSERRSGNTIYF. DNA for the CDR3: TGTGCCAGCAGCGAACGGCGATCCGGAAACACCATATATTTT.

The chain links TRBV5-5 to TRBJ1-1, with D unresolved. The germline gives CDR1 SGHKS, CDR2 YYEKEE (reference sequence). The CDR3 has 13 residues. V lost 1 base to trimming and J lost 4 bases, with 8 bases between them. CDR3 residues: CASSLILSTEAFF. The CDR3 bases are TGTGCCAGCAGCTTGATCCTCAGCACTGAAGCTTTCTTT. Looking up the rest from reference TRBV5-5 and TRBJ1-1 gives the full variable domain: DAGVTQSPTHLIKTRGQQVTLRCSPISGHKSVSWYQQVLGQGPQFIFQYYEKEERGRGNFPDRFSARQFPNYSSELNVNALLLGDSALYLCASSLILSTEAFFGQGTRLTVV.

This chain connects TRBV18 to TRBJ2-7; D unclear. The CDR3 runs 13 residues. Trimming removed 8 bases from V and 2 bases from J, with 13 bases in between. Germline CDR1 and CDR2: KGHSH and LQKENI. CDR3 in DNA: TGTGCCAGCCTCGAACGGGCTACCTACGAGCAGTACTTC. Translated, it gives CASLERATYEQYF.

The rearrangement joins TRBV5-6 to TRBJ2-5; no firm D call. The CDR3 runs to 14 residues. Germline V gene lookup returns CDR1 SGHDT and CDR2 YYEEEE. Trimming shortened V by 1 base and J by 4 bases, and 11 bases separated the two germline ends. The CDR3 bases are TGTGCCAGCAGCTTGATAAGCGCCCGAGAGACCCAGTACTTC. Translating gives CASSLISARETQYF.

V gene TRBV7-2 combines with J gene TRBJ2-5; D gene unclear. The CDR3 is 15 amino acids. Germline V gene data show CDR1 as SGHTA and CDR2 as FQGNSA. V was trimmed by 2 bases and J by 1 base, leaving 11 bases between them. CDR3 amino acids: CASSLRRLSQETQYF. CDR3 sequence (DNA): TGTGCCAGCAGCTTACGTCGGTTATCCCAAGAGACCCAGTACTTC. The full variable domain, completed using reference TRBV7-2 and TRBJ2-5, is GAGVSQSPSNKVTEKGKDVELRCDPISGHTALYWYRQSLGQGLEFLIYFQGNSAPDKSGLPSDRFSAERTGGSVSTLTIQRTQQEDSAVYLCASSLRRLSQETQYFGPGTRLLVL.

This clone has more than one count but fewer than ten. J is TRBJ2-5 and V is TRBV10-2, with 14 bases identical to TRBD2. Germline-derived CDR1 and CDR2 are WSHSY and SAAADI. J was trimmed by 1 base and V by 5 bases; bases with no gene match: 21. This CDR3 has 22 amino acids. The CDR3 nucleotides are TGCGCCAGCAGTTGGTTTCGGGGGTCCGGGACTAGCGGGAGATTCGGCCAAGAGACCCAGTACTTC. Amino acids: CASSWFRGSGTSGRFGQETQYF.

The rearrangement joins TRBV18 to TRBJ2-7, with 7 bases matching TRBD1. This CDR3 is built from 15 residues. V trimming: 6 bases; J trimming: 1 base; junction bases outside the gene matches: 9. Per germline, CDR1 KGHSH and CDR2 LQKENI. CDR3 sequence reads: CASSPIRDSSYEQYF. The CDR3 DNA is TGTGCCAGCTCCCCGATCCGGGACAGTTCCTACGAGCAGTACTTC.

This clone was found a few times. The chain combines TRBV19 with TRBJ2-3, with unresolved D. This CDR3 contains 16 residues. Germline V gene sequence: CDR1 LNHDA, CDR2 SQIVND (reference sequence). Trimming pared 5 bases from V and 2 bases from J, leaving 17 bases between. The CDR3 is CASSGSASVATDTQYF. The DNA for the CDR3 is TGTGCCAGTAGTGGAAGCGCCAGTGTTGCCACAGATACGCAGTATTTT.